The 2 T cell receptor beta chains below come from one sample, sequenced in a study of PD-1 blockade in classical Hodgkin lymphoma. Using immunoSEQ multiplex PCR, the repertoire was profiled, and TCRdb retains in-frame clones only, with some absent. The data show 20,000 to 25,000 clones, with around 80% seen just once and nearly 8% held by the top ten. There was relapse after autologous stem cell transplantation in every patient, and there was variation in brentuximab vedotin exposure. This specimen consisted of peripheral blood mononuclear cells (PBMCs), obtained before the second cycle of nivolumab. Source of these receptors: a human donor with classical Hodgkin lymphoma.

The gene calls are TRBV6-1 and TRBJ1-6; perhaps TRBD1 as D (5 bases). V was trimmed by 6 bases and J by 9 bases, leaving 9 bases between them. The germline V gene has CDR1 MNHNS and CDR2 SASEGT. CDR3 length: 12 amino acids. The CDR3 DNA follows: TGTGCCAGCAGCATGACAGTTTCACCCCTCCACTTT. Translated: CASSMTVSPLHF.

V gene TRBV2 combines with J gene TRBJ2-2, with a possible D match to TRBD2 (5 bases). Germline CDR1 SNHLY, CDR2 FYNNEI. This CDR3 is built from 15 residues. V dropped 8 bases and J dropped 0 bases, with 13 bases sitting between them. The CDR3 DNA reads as TGTGCCAGCCTACCAGGACTGTCGAACACCGGGGAGCTGTTTTTT. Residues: CASLPGLSNTGELFF.